A single sample gave rise to the 17 T cell receptor beta chains below, sequenced in a study of OX40 agonist ivuxolimab in advanced cancers. TCRdb's table, derived via immunoSEQ multiplex PCR, lists solely in-frame clones and lacks some. The top ten hold roughly 0.99% of the sample, which has some 60,000 clones, approximately 86% seen once. The material was CD4+ or CD8+ T cells sorted from blood, obtained in a trial of the OX40 agonist ivuxolimab. All receptors come from an adult with an advanced solid tumor such as melanoma, head and neck, liver or kidney cancer.

The V call is TRBV5-4, the J call TRBJ1-2; D uncertain. Germline values: CDR1 SGHNT, CDR2 YYREEE (reference sequence). The CDR3 contains 13 residues. V lost 0 bases and J lost 2, with 5 bases in between. CDR3 in DNA: TGTGCCAGCAGCTTGGGACGGAACTATGGCTACACCTTC. This codes for CASSLGRNYGYTF.

This chain links TRBV25-1 with TRBJ2-4; D ambiguous. V was clipped by 6 bases and J by 6 bases, with 9 bases between them. Germline V gives CDR1 MGHDK, CDR2 SYGVNS. This CDR3 is 12 amino acids long. CDR3 coding DNA: TGTGCCAGCAGGGACCGCAGAAACATTCAGTACTTC. This gives the protein CASRDRRNIQYF.

This clone was observed once. The rearrangement uses TRBV7-2 and TRBJ2-6, with 7 bases lining up with TRBD2. V lost 6 bases, J lost 5 bases, and 7 bases stayed unmatched. Germline V gene data show CDR1 as SGHTA and CDR2 as FQGNSA. The CDR3 contains 15 residues. CDR3 protein: CASREGGTRANVLTF. The CDR3 DNA reads TGTGCCAGCAGGGAGGGAGGGACTCGGGCCAACGTCCTGACTTTC.

The chain has TRBV15 and TRBJ1-3, with no clear D. The V and J ends lost 2 bases and 0 bases respectively, with 11 bases between them. Per the germline V gene, CDR1 is LNHNV and CDR2 is YYDKDF (reference sequence). The CDR3 is 16 residues long. The CDR3 spells CATSRSRPSSGNTIYF. The DNA of the CDR3 is TGTGCCACCAGCAGATCCCGACCGTCCTCTGGAAACACCATATATTTT.

The chain carries TRBV7-2 and TRBJ1-1; 8 bases line up with TRBD1. The CDR3 has 13 amino acids. Germline V CDR1 and CDR2: SGHTA, FQGNSA. V dropped 5 bases and J dropped 11; count of bases not matched to a gene: 10. As DNA, the CDR3 is TGTGCCAGCAGCCTTGGACAGGGCGTGGGGGCTTTCTTT. This translates into CASSLGQGVGAFF.

A note on this clone: Relative to the germline gene, one junction end is altered; a read error may explain this. CDR3 sequence: CASSLVDRDTQYF. For the CDR3, the DNA is TGTGCTAGCAGCTTAGTAGACCGGGATACGCAGTATTTT. This chain connects TRBV7-7 to TRBJ2-3; no definite D call. The germline gives CDR1 SSHAT, CDR2 FNYEAQ (reference sequence). This CDR3 comprises 13 residues.

The chain couples TRBV5-1 to TRBJ2-1; TRBD2 aligns across 8 bases. Germline V gives CDR1 SGHRS, CDR2 YFSETQ. The length of the CDR3 is 18 residues. Unmatched junction bases numbered 20, after V lost 4 bases and J lost 8 bases. The CDR3 here is CASSLHGTGGPKMDEQFF. The DNA for the CDR3 is TGCGCCAGCAGCCTCCACGGGACGGGAGGGCCCAAGATGGATGAGCAGTTCTTC.

V usage is TRBV5-1 and J usage is TRBJ2-3, with D unresolved. The germline V and J ends were trimmed by 4 bases and 2 bases, with 17 bases remaining between them. Germline V gives CDR1 SGHRS, CDR2 YFSETQ. This CDR3 spans 16 amino acids. The CDR3 DNA sequence: TGCGCCAGCAGCCCCATGCTTCCGGGCAACACAGATACGCAGTATTTT. Amino acids: CASSPMLPGNTDTQYF.

The chain joins TRBV10-1 to TRBJ1-2, with no clear D. The CDR3 totals 12 residues. The germline V gene encodes CDR1 WNHNN and CDR2 SYGVQD (reference sequence). Trimming removed 4 bases from V and 4 bases from J, with 7 bases in between. In DNA form, the CDR3 reads TGCGCCAGCAGTGCAGGATTCTATGGCTACACCTTC. Protein sequence: CASSAGFYGYTF.

This rearrangement joins TRBV6-5 to TRBJ2-7; D might be TRBD2 (6 bases). Trimming took 6 bases from V and 2 from J, leaving 11 bases between them. This CDR3 is 13 amino acids long. CDR1 and CDR2 from the germline V gene are MNHEY and SVGAGI. The CDR3 DNA follows: TGTGCCAGCAGAATTAGCGGTGCCTACGAGCAGTACTTC. Protein product: CASRISGAYEQYF.

This clone was counted once. CDR3 in DNA: TGTGCCATCAGTGAAAGGGGGATTAGAGGGGATACGCAGTATTTT. This sequence encodes CAISERGIRGDTQYF. The chain recombines TRBV10-3 with TRBJ2-3; maybe TRBD1 (6 bases). The CDR3 totals 15 residues. Germline values: CDR1 ENHRY, CDR2 SYGVKD. Trimming took 3 bases from V and 6 from J, leaving 16 bases between them.

This chain links TRBV5-1 with TRBJ1-4; unclear D gene. V shed 2 bases and J shed 3 bases, with 8 bases lying between them. This CDR3 has 14 residues. The germline V gene has CDR1 SGHRS and CDR2 YFSETQ. CDR3 region: CASSFGEANEKLFF. The CDR3 DNA follows: TGCGCCAGCAGCTTTGGGGAGGCTAATGAAAAACTGTTTTTT.

The chain uses TRBV4-2 and TRBJ2-2, with D uncertain. The CDR3 covers 17 residues. The ends were cut back, 2 bases at V and 0 bases at J, with 13 bases in the middle. The V gene's germline CDR1 is LGHNA and CDR2 YNFKEQ. The CDR3 DNA follows: TGTGCCAGCAGCCAAAACGCGAGGCCCACGAACACCGGGGAGCTGTTTTTT. This translates into CASSQNARPTNTGELFF.

CDR3 sequence (DNA): TGTGCCAGCTCACTTCGGGAGGGGGAGTATGGCTACACCTTC. It translates to CASSLREGEYGYTF. The chain links TRBV18 to TRBJ1-2; possible D gene TRBD1, 6 bases. CDR3 length equals 14 residues. CDR1 KGHSH and CDR2 LQKENI come from the germline V gene. Trimming removed 4 bases from V and 5 bases from J, with 14 bases in between.

This CDR3 reads CSVEVGQGLADTQYF. The CDR3 DNA is TGCAGCGTTGAAGTAGGACAGGGGTTGGCAGATACGCAGTATTTT. The genes are TRBV29-1 and TRBJ2-3; 9 bases match TRBD1. There are 15 residues in the CDR3. Losses at the gene ends were 1 base for V and 4 bases for J; bases not matched to a gene: 6. Germline V gives CDR1 SQVTM, CDR2 ANQGSEA.

The chain uses TRBV6-6 and TRBJ1-1; D is uncertain. V lost 3 bases and J lost 8, with 13 bases in between. This CDR3 region has 13 residues. Germline V gene sequence: CDR1 MNHNY, CDR2 SVGAGI (reference sequence). CDR3 in DNA: TGTGCCAGCAGTTATAAACATACGGCAGAAGCTTTCTTT. Residues: CASSYKHTAEAFF.

A single count supports this clone. The chain has TRBV9 and TRBJ2-3; the D gene is possibly TRBD2 (5 bases). The V end lost 5 bases, the J end lost 2 bases, and 21 bases lay between the germline ends. Germline CDR1 is SGDLS and CDR2 is YYNGEE. This CDR3 has 17 amino acids. The CDR3 protein is CASSVSVSNKNTDTQYF. The CDR3 DNA is TGTGCCAGCAGTGTTAGCGTCAGTAACAAAAACACAGATACGCAGTATTTT.